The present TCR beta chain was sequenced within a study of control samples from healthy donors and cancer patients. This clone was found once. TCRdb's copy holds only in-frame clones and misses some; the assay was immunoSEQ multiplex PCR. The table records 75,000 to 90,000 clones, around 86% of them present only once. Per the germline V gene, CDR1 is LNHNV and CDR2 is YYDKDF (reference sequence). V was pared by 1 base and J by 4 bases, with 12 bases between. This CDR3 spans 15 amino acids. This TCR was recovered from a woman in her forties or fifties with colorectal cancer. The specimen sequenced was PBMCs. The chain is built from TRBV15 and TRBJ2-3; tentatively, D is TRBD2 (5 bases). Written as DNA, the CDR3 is TGTGCCACCAGCAGAGCTCGCGGAGGTTCAGATACGCAGTATTTT. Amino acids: CATSRARGGSDTQYF.